The sequence of this TCR beta chain was determined in a study of spatial heterogeneity in lung cancer. In TCRdb, the 5' RACE reads were re-called with MiXCR into one record per CDR3 protein. The table lists about 13,000 distinct CDR3 sequences, 3.5% to 4% of them singletons. Germline values: CDR1 MDHEN, CDR2 SYDVKM. The CDR3 spans 13 residues. Trimming removed 6 bases at V and 2 bases at J, with 9 bases between. Indicated time point: sample taken at primary tumor resection. Samples were donated by 72 untreated early-stage non-small cell lung cancer patients. Material: PBMCs, obtained at surgery. V and J are TRBV28 and TRBJ2-3; D gene ambiguous. The TCR was taken from a male donor with early-stage non-small cell lung cancer. The CDR3 bases are TGTGCCAGCAGCTCGGGCTACACAGATACGCAGTATTTT. Translating it yields CASSSGYTDTQYF.